This T cell receptor beta chain was found in a study of blood T cell repertoires in COVID-19. Background on the study: Acute-phase and convalescent COVID-19 samples originated in the United States, Italy and Spain.

Sequenced by immunoSEQ multiplex PCR; TCRdb stores in-frame clones only, minus some. This table has around 130,000 clones, 84% appearing once. CDR1 is SNHLY and CDR2 is FYNNEI in the germline V gene. The CDR3 spans 15 residues. V lost 5 bases and J 0 bases, leaving 12 bases between the germline ends. Sequencing input: peripheral blood. This sequence joins TRBV2 and TRBJ2-3; TRBD1 might be the D (6 bases). This receptor was obtained from a woman aged 55-69 years with acute or convalescent COVID-19. This CDR3 is CASSPQGFSTDTQYF. Written as DNA, the CDR3 is TGTGCCAGCAGTCCCCAGGGGTTTAGCACAGATACGCAGTATTTT.